Sequencing of this TCR beta chain was carried out in a study of T cell responses to AZD1222 COVID-19 vaccine. Using immunoSEQ multiplex PCR, the repertoire was profiled, and TCRdb retains in-frame clones only, with some absent. In the table there are about 130,000 clones, 90% of which are singletons. Notes on this clone: Its antigen is unidentified.

Study-wide results and limits: There were mostly white British donors and more females than males, and clonal diversity was possibly underestimated. Two AZD1222 doses significantly raised spike-specific TCR breadth and depth over controls.

This receptor was identified in an adult in good health. The source material was peripheral blood, sampled on day 0 of MenACWY control vaccination.

CDR3 protein: CASTPTERRTGELFF. DNA for the CDR3: TGTGCCAGCACCCCGACAGAGCGAAGAACCGGGGAGCTGTTTTTT. The chain links TRBV11-2 to TRBJ2-2, with D perhaps TRBD1 (5 bases). V lost 7 bases and J lost 5, with 17 bases in between. Germline CDR1 and CDR2: SGHAT and FQNNGV. The CDR3 loop spans 15 amino acids. Variable domain in full (rest from reference TRBV11-2 and TRBJ2-2): EAGVAQSPRYKIIEKRQSVAFWCNPISGHATLYWYQQILGQGPKLLIQFQNNGVVDDSQLPKDRFSAERLKGVDSTLKIQPAKLEDSAVYLCASTPTERRTGELFFGEGSRLTVL.